This T cell receptor (beta chain) was recorded in a study of blood T cell repertoires in COVID-19. Study information: Samples came from the United States, Italy and Spain, spanning acute and convalescent COVID-19. In each case, the material was cDNA or gDNA derived from T cells, B-cell-depleted T cells, or PBMCs.

The CDR3 runs to 14 residues. In germline, CDR1 is MNHEY, CDR2 SVGAGI. V was clipped by 5 bases and J by 0 bases, with 10 bases between them. In the original analysis: From reference gene primer amplification, estimates of nucleated cell counts were derived. Measured with immunoSEQ multiplex PCR; TCRdb has only the in-frame clones, and not every one. The V and J calls and clone size come from that table; D and trimming were worked out from the DNA. The sample includes around 150,000 clones, 60% to 85% of them seen just once. This sequence was found in a man in his fifties or sixties with acute or convalescent COVID-19. The V and J genes are TRBV6-5 and TRBJ1-2; no firm D call. The sample comprised peripheral blood. CDR3: CASSMLEPNYGYTF. The CDR3 nucleotides are TGTGCCAGCAGTATGTTAGAACCTAACTATGGCTACACCTTC.